This T cell receptor beta chain stems from a study of CD8 T cells in Susac syndrome. In the study overall: When their blood was taken, the Susac syndrome patients had either not yet had any therapy, were taking corticosteroids, or were taking intravenous immunoglobulin alone.

Random hexamers served to reverse transcribe roughly 0.5 to 1 ug RNA. With immunoSEQ multiplex PCR, TCR beta CDR3 was amplified across 54 Vbeta and 13 Jbeta. Via MiXCR, TCRdb re-called the immunoSEQ multiplex PCR reads, giving one row per CDR3 protein. Among tens of thousands of distinct CDR3 sequences listed, roughly 95% were seen once. V was cut by 0 bases and J by 8 bases, with 14 bases left in between. The germline gives CDR1 SGDLS, CDR2 YYNGEE. The CDR3 length is 14 residues. This chain connects TRBV9 to TRBJ1-2; maybe TRBD1 (6 bases). Sequenced material: CD8+ T cells from PBMCs. The receptor comes from a human donor with Susac syndrome. As DNA, the CDR3 is TGTGCCAGCAGCGTAGATCGGGGGGCGCGAGGCTACACCTTC. Protein sequence: CASSVDRGARGYTF.